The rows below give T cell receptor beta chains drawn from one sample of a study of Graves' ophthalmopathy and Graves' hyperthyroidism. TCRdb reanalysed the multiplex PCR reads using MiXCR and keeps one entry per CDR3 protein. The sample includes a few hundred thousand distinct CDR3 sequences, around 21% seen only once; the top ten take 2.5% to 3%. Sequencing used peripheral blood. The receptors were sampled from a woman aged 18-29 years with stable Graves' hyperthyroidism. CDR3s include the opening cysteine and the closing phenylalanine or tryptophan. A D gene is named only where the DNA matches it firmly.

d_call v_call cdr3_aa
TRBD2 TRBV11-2 CASSFSRDYSSYEQYF
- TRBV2 CASSEAWATEAFF
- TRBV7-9 CASSPLGTYEQYF
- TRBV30 CAWSPSGDQYF
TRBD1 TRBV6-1 CASGDRFNTGELFF
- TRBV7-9 CASSPTSGGHYGYTF
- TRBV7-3 CASSPPGFDTEAFF
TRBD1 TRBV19 CASSIARTGVQTQYF
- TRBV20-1 CSARGRVNTEAFF
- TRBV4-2 CASSQVVCCSYEQYF
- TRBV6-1 CASSPPGRVSGAFF
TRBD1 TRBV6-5 CASSYTRGHGYTF
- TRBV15 CATKGENYGYTF
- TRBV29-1 CSARGENGQYF
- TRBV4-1 CASSPDYTGELFF
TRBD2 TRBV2 CASSGRLAGGSYEQYF
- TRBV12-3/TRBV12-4 CASSLRTAHQPQHF
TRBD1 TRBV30 CAWSSDGPGGQYF
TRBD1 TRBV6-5 CASSYSPGQGYEQYF
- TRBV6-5 CASSYSQGAGEAFF
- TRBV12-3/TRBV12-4 CASSHSPGREQYF
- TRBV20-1 CSASGGGTGLGDYTF
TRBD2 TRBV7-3 CASSLAGLAEQETQYF